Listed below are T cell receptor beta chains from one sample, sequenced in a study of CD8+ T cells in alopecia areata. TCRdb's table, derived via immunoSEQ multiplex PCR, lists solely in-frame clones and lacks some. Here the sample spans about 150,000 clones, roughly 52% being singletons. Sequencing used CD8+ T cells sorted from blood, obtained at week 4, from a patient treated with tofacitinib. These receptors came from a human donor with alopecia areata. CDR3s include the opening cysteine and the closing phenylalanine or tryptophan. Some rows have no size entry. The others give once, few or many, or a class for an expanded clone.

CAISTGGGGYTF,TRBV10-3,TRBJ1-2,NA
CASSMDPEETQYF,TRBV19,TRBJ2-5,few
CASSAGLEYNEQFF,TRBV6-5,TRBJ2-1,few
CASSLGRDSYEQYF,TRBV27,TRBJ2-7,NA
CASTRGRGMNTEAFF,TRBV5-1,TRBJ1-1,few
CASSQEGRPNEQFF,TRBV4-1,TRBJ2-1,NA
CASSEGAGAVSGNTIYF,TRBV2,TRBJ1-3,many
CASSLSQRTGGAKNIQYF,TRBV27,TRBJ2-4,few
CASSQRGQYYEQYF,TRBV4-1,TRBJ2-7,NA
CASGLGPGDTEAFF,TRBV12-5,TRBJ1-1,NA
CASTPPQYF,TRBV5-6,TRBJ2-5,NA
CASSLNLADLYNEQFF,TRBV7-9,TRBJ2-1,NA